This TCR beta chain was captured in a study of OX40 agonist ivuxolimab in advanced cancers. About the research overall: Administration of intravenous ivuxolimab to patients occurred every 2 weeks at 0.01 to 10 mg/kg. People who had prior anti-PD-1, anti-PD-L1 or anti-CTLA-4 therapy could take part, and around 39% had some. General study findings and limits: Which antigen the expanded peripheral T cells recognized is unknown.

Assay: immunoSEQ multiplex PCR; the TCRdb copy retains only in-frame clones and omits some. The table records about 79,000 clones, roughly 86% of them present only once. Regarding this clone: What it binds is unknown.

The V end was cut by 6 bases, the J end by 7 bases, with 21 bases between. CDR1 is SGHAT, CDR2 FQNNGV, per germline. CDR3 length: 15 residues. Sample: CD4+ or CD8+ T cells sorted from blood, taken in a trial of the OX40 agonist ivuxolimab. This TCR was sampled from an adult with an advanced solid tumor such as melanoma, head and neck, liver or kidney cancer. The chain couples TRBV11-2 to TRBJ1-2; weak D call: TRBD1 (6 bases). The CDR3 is CASRRVGQQIGGYTF. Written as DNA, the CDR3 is TGTGCCAGCAGACGGGTTGGACAGCAAATTGGTGGCTACACCTTC.